This record concerns one T cell receptor beta chain sequence. In its sample, this clonotype was seen many times. Its target antigen remains unknown. No base qualities exist here, and no much larger clone lies one base off it. The sample belongs to a study of spatial heterogeneity in lung cancer (dated by TCRdb to 2018 to 2020). About the investigation overall: Beta-chain transcripts were consistently detected in greater numbers than alpha-chain transcripts, which likely reflects a higher abundance of beta-chain transcripts. In the raw uncorrected reads, each unique combination of TCR and UMI appeared more than ten times on average. In non-small cell lung cancer, the study quantitatively compared TCR alpha and beta repertoires across several tumor regions, matched nontumor lung, and blood. TCR repertoire features were related to nonsynonymous mutation counts determined by whole-exome sequencing of tumor tissue. Both alpha and beta chains were TCR-sequenced in samples taken at surgery, namely 220 tumor regions, 63 to 70 matched nontumor lung samples and about 54 PBMC samples. Paper-wide results and their limitations: Confirming at a functional level the hypothesis that regional TCRs recognize regional mutations was considered to require additional single-cell paired TCR alpha and beta sequencing. Ubiquitous expanded tumor TCRs were detected in blood more often at tumor resection than at routine follow-up.

Library preparation used 5' RACE. TCRdb lists the instrument as NextSeq 500. The TCR library protocol attached a unique molecular identifier to each TCR cDNA molecule to allow correction of PCR and sequencing errors. The paper's data handling went like this. TCR identification, UMI-based error correction and CDR3 extraction were all carried out with Decombinator tools. Expanded TCRs were defined as those above a frequency of 2 per 1,000, corresponding to the top 1% of the tumor frequency distribution. Rényi diversity was computed with the R vegan package after subsampling each repertoire 100 times to 5,000 TCRs. To build CDR3 similarity networks, amino acid triplet string-kernel similarity was used, and CDR3s were connected when their pairwise similarity was above 0.82. TCRdb reran the public reads through fastp at Q25 and MiXCR, keeping productive beta chains. Every CDR3 protein is listed once, alongside the most common genes and DNA of its rows. The V and J calls reflect TCRdb's pipeline rather than the authors' work. This sample comprises roughly 13,000 distinct CDR3 sequences, less than 4.5% of them detected only once. In total, the top ten clones hold 45% of the sample.

From a lookup of the germline V gene, CDR1 and CDR2 are SGHRS and YFSETQ. V is shortened by 3 bases, J by 0 bases, and the region joining them spans 11 bases. The CDR3, from cysteine to phenylalanine, totals 15 residues. Left in the record is the CDR3 DNA by itself, 45 bases read in frame from the first base. The label giving this sample's time point can be read as: sample taken at primary tumor resection. Samples were obtained from approximately 72 patients with early-stage, untreated non-small cell lung cancer from the lung TRACERx cohort. Without any cell sorting, TCR sequencing was performed on whole RNA extracted either from tumor and nontumor lung tissue or from cryopreserved PBMC samples. Only patients with enough RNA available from two or more tumor regions were chosen for TCR sequencing.

The chain was built from TRBV5-1 and TRBJ2-3, with the D segment identity uncertain. The sequence was collected from a male donor with early-stage non-small cell lung cancer. The sample in question was PBMCs, obtained at surgery. The CDR3 here reads CASSSRPTSTDTQYF. In nucleotide form, the sequence is TGCGCCAGCAGCTCGAGACCTACTAGCACAGATACGCAGTATTTT.